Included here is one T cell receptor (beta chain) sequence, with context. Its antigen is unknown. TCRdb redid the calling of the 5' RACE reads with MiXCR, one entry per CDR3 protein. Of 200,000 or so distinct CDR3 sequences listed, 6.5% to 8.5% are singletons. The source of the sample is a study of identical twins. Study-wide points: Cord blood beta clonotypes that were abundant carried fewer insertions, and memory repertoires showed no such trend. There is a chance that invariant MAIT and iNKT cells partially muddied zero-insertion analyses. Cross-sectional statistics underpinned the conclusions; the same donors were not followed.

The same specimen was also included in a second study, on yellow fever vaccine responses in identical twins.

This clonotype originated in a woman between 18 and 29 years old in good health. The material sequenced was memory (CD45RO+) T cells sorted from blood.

The CDR3 spells CASSQVNNEQFF. CDR3 sequence (DNA): TGTGCCAGCAGCCAAGTAAACAATGAGCAGTTCTTC. The chain has TRBV14 and TRBJ2-1; unclear D gene. CDR1 SGHDN and CDR2 FVKESK come from the germline V gene. The CDR3 sequence is 12 residues long. V lost 1 base and J 5 bases, leaving 3 bases between the germline ends.